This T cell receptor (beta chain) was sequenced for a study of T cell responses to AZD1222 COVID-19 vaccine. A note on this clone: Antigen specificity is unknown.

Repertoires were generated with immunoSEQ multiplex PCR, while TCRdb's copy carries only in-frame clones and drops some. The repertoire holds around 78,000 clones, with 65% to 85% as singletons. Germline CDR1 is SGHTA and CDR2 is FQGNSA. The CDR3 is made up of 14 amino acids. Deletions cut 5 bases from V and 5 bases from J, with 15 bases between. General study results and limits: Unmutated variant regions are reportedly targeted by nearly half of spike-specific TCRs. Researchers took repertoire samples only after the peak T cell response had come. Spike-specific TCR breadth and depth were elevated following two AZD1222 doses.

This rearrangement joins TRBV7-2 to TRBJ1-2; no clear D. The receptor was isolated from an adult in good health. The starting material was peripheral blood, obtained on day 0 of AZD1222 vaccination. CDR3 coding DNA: TGTGCCAGCAGCCCGGACTCCAATCCATATGGCTACACCTTC. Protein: CASSPDSNPYGYTF.